Included here is one T cell receptor beta chain sequence, with context. This clone turned up a few times. Its antigen is unknown. The input lacks base qualities; no much larger clone sits a single base away. These data originate in a study of blood T cell repertoires in COVID-19 (dated by TCRdb to the early 2020s). In terms of the full investigation: Samples covering the acute and convalescent phases of COVID-19 were provided by collaborators in the United States, Italy and Spain. The prospective study material was composed of cDNA or gDNA derived from T cells, B-cell-depleted T cells, or PBMCs. Deeply sampled blood TCRbeta repertoires from subjects exposed to, actively infected with, or recovered from COVID-19 were included in the dataset. The repertoires were made available in a free public database intended to serve as a resource for research on the immune response to SARS-CoV-2. Samples were obtained from the ongoing ImmuneRACE study (first 160 participants) and from 1,200 or so subjects provided by 6 global collaborators. Sample metadata almost always included a de-identified subject ID, COVID-19 status, age in years and sex. Where HLA class I and class II types were available, the types were taken from metadata supplied by the sample provider, not from assay-based typing.

Another Seattle source contributed samples from volunteer blood donors who had recovered from COVID-19. Each collaborating institution followed its own protocols to collect whole blood in K2EDTA tubes. For TCRbeta analysis, collaborators shipped samples as frozen whole blood, isolated PBMCs, or DNA extracted from either of those sample types. What the study reported, not specific to this receptor: Clinical and demographic metadata were provided uncurated, with the amount varying by source and participant.

The immunoSEQ Assay, a bias-controlled multiplex PCR, was used to amplify TCRbeta CDR3 regions from genomic DNA. As for the original processing: The number of nucleated cells in each sample was estimated from the amplification of reference gene primers within the assay. Sequence reads were collapsed and filtered to measure the absolute abundance of every unique TCRbeta CDR3 rearrangement. For each sample, productive Simpson clonality was calculated as the square root of Simpson's diversity index across productive rearrangements. The clones in this table, taken by TCRdb from immuneACCESS, are in-frame only. Not every clone is retained; where verified, under half of the shortfall comes from an unresolved V gene, and the cause of the rest is unknown. V, J and clone size derive from that table, while D and trimming were established from the DNA sequence. This sample gives fewer than 200,000 clones in total; about 87% of them show up just once. Jointly, the top ten make up about 0.95% of the sample.

CDR1 and CDR2 are read off the germline V gene as LGHNA and YSLEER. V is pruned by 0 bases and J by 7 bases, leaving 11 bases of the junction without a gene match. Measured from the cysteine to the phenylalanine, the CDR3 is 17 residues long. Only the CDR3 region is kept as DNA, spanning 51 bases read in frame from base 1. The chain uses TRBV4-3 and TRBJ2-1, and TRBD2 aligns with 8 junction nucleotides. The sequence derives from a woman between 18 and 29 years old who had recovered from COVID-19. Sequencing input: peripheral blood. Read as DNA, the sequence is TGCGCCAGCAGCCAAGATTACGGCGGGGGGCCAACTAATGAGCAGTTCTTC. Its protein reads: CASSQDYGGGPTNEQFF.